The 18 T cell receptor beta chains in this list originate from one sample, sequenced in a study of T cells in Graves' hyperthyroidism and ophthalmopathy. RNA transcripts were the template for amplifying TCR beta CDR3 regions. HTBI primers drove first-round RT-PCR of the TCR CDR3. MiXCR, run by TCRdb on the multiplex PCR reads, gives a single entry per CDR3 protein. The sample lists about 160,000 distinct CDR3 sequences, 8% to 9.5% occurring once. Sequenced input: blood. The receptors stem from a woman between 18 and 30 years old with Graves' hyperthyroidism that later progressed to Graves' ophthalmopathy.

To note about this clonotype: A read error may be the cause here, since a much bigger clone is one base away. CDR3 residues: CASSLSGVDTGTQYF. In nucleotides, the CDR3 is TGTGCCAGCAGCTTAAGCGGGGTGGACACAGGTACGCAGTATTTT. The chain combines TRBV7-3 with TRBJ2-3; weak D call: TRBD2 (6 bases). Germline CDR1 SGHTA, CDR2 FQGTGA. The CDR3 totals 15 residues.

The table lists this clonotype with many counts. The chain carries TRBV14 and TRBJ2-1; 11 bases map to TRBD1. The CDR3 covers 17 residues. The germline gives CDR1 SGHDN, CDR2 FVKESK. The V gene end was trimmed by 2 bases and the J gene end by 7 bases; junction bases not matched to a gene: 10. The CDR3 bases are TGTGCCAGCAGCCAACGAACCGGACAGGGGGCGGGGAATGAGCAGTTCTTC. It encodes CASSQRTGQGAGNEQFF.

This clonotype was seen ten or more times. The rearrangement uses TRBV5-5 and TRBJ1-2; D is possibly TRBD1 (6 bases). Germline loops: CDR1 SGHKS, CDR2 YYEKEE (reference sequence). Trimming shortened V by 0 bases and J by 4 bases, and 13 bases separated the two germline ends. The CDR3 sequence is 15 residues long. The DNA for the CDR3 is TGTGCCAGCAGCTTGGGGTTGGGGGCGGCCTATGGCTACACCTTC. It yields the protein CASSLGLGAAYGYTF.

This clonotype was seen at least ten times. The chain couples TRBV6-1 to TRBJ1-2; weak D call: TRBD1 (6 bases). Germline-derived CDR1 and CDR2 are MNHNS and SASEGT. Trimming took off 6 bases at V and 6 bases at J, with 17 bases between the two ends. The CDR3 is 14 residues long. CDR3 nucleotides: TGTGCCAGCAGCGAGAATCCGACAGGAGATGGCTACACCTTC. This sequence encodes CASSENPTGDGYTF.

This clonotype was counted many times. An end of the junction differs from the germline gene, which may be a read error. The J gene is TRBJ1-4, the V gene TRBV12-3 or TRBV12-4; 9 bases match TRBD1. This CDR3 has 15 amino acids. The CDR3 DNA reads as TGTGCCGGCAGTTCCACACAGGGGGCGCAGGAAAAACTGTTTTTT. Its protein is CAGSSTQGAQEKLFF.

In the case of this clonotype: This clone may be a read error of a much larger clone one base away. The CDR3 protein is CVSSLTGLGQMGIGTGELFF. In DNA, the CDR3 is TGTGTCAGCAGCTTGACAGGACTAGGGCAAATGGGGATCGGGACCGGGGAGCTGTTTTTT. The chain uses TRBV7-2 and TRBJ2-2; TRBD2 might be the D (7 bases). Germline V lookup: CDR1 SGHTA, CDR2 FQGNSA. The CDR3 covers 20 residues.

With regard to this clonotype: A much larger clone lies one base from this, so it may be a read error. The rearrangement uses TRBV3-1 and TRBJ2-2, with unresolved D. Germline CDR1 and CDR2: LGHDT and YNNKEL (reference sequence). Trimming took off 2 bases at V and 6 bases at J, with 10 bases between the two ends. This CDR3 has 14 amino acids. The CDR3 DNA sequence: TGTGCCAGCAGCCAATCTCGGACGGCCGGGGAGCTGTTTTTT. It codes for CASSQSRTAGELFF.

This clonotype appeared many times. This chain uses TRBV5-1 with TRBJ2-7; D gene unclear. The V and J ends lost 0 bases and 5 bases respectively, with 12 bases between them. The CDR3 spans 14 residues. CDR1 and CDR2 (germline): SGHRS, YFSETQ. Here the CDR3 DNA reads TGCGCCAGCAGCTTGGGGCCTTTGGCGGACGAGCAGTACTTC. The encoded protein is CASSLGPLADEQYF.

This clonotype was seen ten or more times. This sequence joins TRBV11-2 and TRBJ2-4; possibly TRBD1 for D (6 bases). With 4 bases removed from V and 5 bases from J, the gap between germline ends came to 21 bases. The CDR3 extends over 17 amino acids. Looked up from germline, CDR1 is SGHAT and CDR2 is FQNNGV. The DNA for the CDR3 is TGTGCCAGCAGCTCCTCACCCTGGGACAAGGAGGAAAACATTCAGTACTTC. Translation: CASSSSPWDKEENIQYF.

This clonotype was counted many times. The CDR3 loop reads CAISDRTGGRNTEAFF. The CDR3 coding sequence is TGTGCCATCAGTGATCGGACAGGGGGTAGGAACACTGAAGCTTTCTTT. This rearrangement joins TRBV10-3 to TRBJ1-1; 10 bases map to TRBD1. Unmatched junction bases numbered 5, after V lost 3 bases and J lost 1 base. The CDR3 has 16 amino acids. Germline V gives CDR1 ENHRY, CDR2 SYGVKD.

This clonotype was found many times. V is TRBV12-3 or TRBV12-4 and J is TRBJ1-5, with a weak D call TRBD1 (5 bases). The germline V and J ends were trimmed by 3 bases and 0 bases, with 9 bases remaining between them. The CDR3 extends over 15 amino acids. DNA of the CDR3: TGTGCCAGCAGTTTGGTGGGGGATAGCAATCAGCCCCAGCATTTT. Amino acid sequence: CASSLVGDSNQPQHF.

The chain combines TRBV20-1 with TRBJ2-7; 7 bases line up with TRBD1. The V gene's germline CDR1 is DFQATT and CDR2 SNEGSKA (reference sequence). V shed 6 bases, J shed 5 bases, and the junction held 10 bases outside the gene matches. This CDR3 spans 13 amino acids. The CDR3 is CSAQPDRADEQYF. DNA for the CDR3: TGCAGTGCCCAACCCGACAGGGCGGACGAGCAGTACTTC.

This clonotype was detected only a few times. The rearrangement links TRBV5-5 to TRBJ2-3; weak D call: TRBD1 (6 bases). The V end lost 4 bases, the J end lost 0 bases, and 12 bases lay between the germline ends. The CDR3 contains 15 residues. The germline V gene encodes CDR1 SGHKS and CDR2 YYEKEE (reference sequence). CDR3 sequence: CASSHGTFSTDTQYF. In DNA, the CDR3 is TGTGCCAGCAGCCACGGGACATTCAGCACAGATACGCAGTATTTT.

This clonotype has a handful of counts. The chain is built from TRBV20-1 and TRBJ2-3, with TRBD2 identical over 8 bases. The V and J ends lost 5 bases and 1 base, in that order; junction bases with no gene match: 5. CDR3 length: 14 residues. The germline V gene has CDR1 DFQATT and CDR2 SNEGSKA (reference sequence). The CDR3, as DNA: TGCAGTGCTTTGCGGGAGGCGCGCACAGATACGCAGTATTTT. It codes for CSALREARTDTQYF.

This clonotype is a singleton in its sample. The chain combines TRBV24-1 with TRBJ2-1, with TRBD2 as a possible D gene (5 bases). With 4 bases removed from V and 5 bases from J, the gap between germline ends came to 17 bases. CDR3 length: 16 amino acids. Germline V CDR1 and CDR2: KGHDR, SFDVKD. CDR3 loop: CATSDAGIGGHNEQFF. The CDR3 DNA sequence: TGTGCCACCAGTGACGCCGGGATAGGTGGCCACAATGAGCAGTTCTTC.

The rearrangement joins TRBV20-1 to TRBJ2-1; D is possibly TRBD2 (5 bases). The CDR3 extends over 15 amino acids. Germline CDR1 is DFQATT and CDR2 is SNEGSKA (reference sequence). Trimming removed 4 bases at V and 1 base at J, with 14 bases between. The CDR3 sequence: CSATFEGRSYNEQFF. In DNA form, the CDR3 reads TGCAGTGCTACTTTCGAGGGTCGATCCTACAATGAGCAGTTCTTC.

In its sample, this clonotype was seen many times. The J gene is TRBJ2-3, the V gene TRBV6-1; D call uncertain. Germline assignment: CDR1 MNHNS and CDR2 SASEGT. V was cut by 5 bases and J by 3 bases, with 12 bases left in between. CDR3 length: 14 residues. The CDR3 spells CASSSTERTDTQYF. The CDR3 region has the DNA TGTGCCAGCAGTTCAACCGAGCGTACAGATACGCAGTATTTT.

This clonotype was seen repeatedly, ten times or more. The chain combines TRBV20-1 with TRBJ2-7, with 7 bases matching TRBD1. The CDR3 has 15 amino acids. Germline CDR1 and CDR2: DFQATT and SNEGSKA (reference sequence). V trimming: 1 base; J trimming: 3 bases; junction bases outside the gene matches: 9. The CDR3, as DNA: TGCAGTGCTAGAGTCGTGGGACAGCTCCTCTACGAGCAGTACTTC. This sequence encodes CSARVVGQLLYEQYF.